The clone carrying this TCR beta chain was recorded once. What it binds is not known. The assay was immunoSEQ multiplex PCR, and TCRdb's table has in-frame clones only and misses some. There are 2 million to 2.5 million clones in the sample; nearly 97% occur only once, and around 0.13% lies in the top ten. This entry is derived from a study of shared clonotypes between healthy human individuals. Study as a whole: CD4 naive and CD4 memory each took three plates per donor, while CD8 naive took two and CD8 memory one.

Findings of the study overall: Deeper or shallower sequencing was expected to change how clonotypes are shared among donors.

Trimming removed 5 bases from V and 3 bases from J, with 13 bases in between. This CDR3 comprises 14 residues. Looked up from germline, CDR1 is MDHEN and CDR2 is SYDVKM. The V and J genes are TRBV28 and TRBJ1-2, with D possibly being TRBD1 (6 bases). Specimen: naive CD4+ T cells sorted from blood. As to subset: CD45RA+ positively selected. This TCR came from a man between 18 and 29 years old in good health. CDR3 loop: CASSPPDRYYGYTF. Written as DNA, the CDR3 is TGTGCCAGCAGTCCCCCGGACAGATACTATGGCTACACCTTC.